This is a list of T cell receptor beta chains from one sample in a study of long-term antiretroviral therapy in people with HIV. Sequencing was performed with immunoSEQ multiplex PCR; in TCRdb, only in-frame clones are kept and a portion is missing. Altogether more than 35,000 clones are present, 75% to 90% being singletons, with the ten largest covering 3.9%. The sample was unsorted PBMCs, taken just before starting antiretroviral therapy. The source is a woman aged 18-29 years with HIV. CDR3s include the opening cysteine and the closing phenylalanine or tryptophan. A D gene is named only where the DNA matches it firmly. The size entry is marked missing in some rows and otherwise reads once, few, many or a size class.

NA TRBJ1-2 NA TRBV19 CASRDGGGYTF TGTGCCAGTAGGGACGGCGGGGGCTACACCTTC
NA TRBJ2-7 NA TRBV6-1 CASSERGGWTYEQYF TGTGCCAGCAGTGAAAGGGGGGGCTGGACCTACGAGCAGTACTTC
NA TRBJ2-2 NA TRBV29-1 CSVEDGSLETAGELFF TGCAGCGTTGAAGATGGGTCACTAGAGACGGCCGGGGAGCTGTTTTTT
once TRBJ2-7 NA TRBV4-1 CASSQETGSSYEQYF TGCGCCAGCAGCCAAGAAACAGGGAGCTCCTACGAGCAGTACTTC
NA TRBJ2-7 NA TRBV4-3 CASSQENRAGSYEQYF TGCGCCAGCAGCCAAGAGAACAGAGCCGGATCCTACGAGCAGTACTTC
NA TRBJ2-7 NA TRBV7-2 CASSLAREQYF TGTGCCAGCAGCTTAGCCAGGGAGCAGTACTTC
NA TRBJ2-1 NA TRBV18 CASSQAGGRSSYNEQFF TGTGCCAGCTCACAAGCGGGCGGACGCAGCTCCTACAATGAGCAGTTCTTC
NA TRBJ2-1 NA TRBV7-9 CASSLDLPPVNEQFF TGTGCCAGCAGCTTAGATCTGCCTCCAGTGAATGAGCAGTTCTTC
NA TRBJ2-1 TRBD2 TRBV10-2 CASTQRELDSEQFF TGCGCCAGCACCCAGCGGGAGCTCGATAGTGAGCAGTTCTTC
few TRBJ2-1 NA TRBV9 CASSVGGASYNEQFF TGTGCCAGCAGCGTGGGCGGGGCCAGCTACAATGAGCAGTTCTTC
NA TRBJ1-1 NA TRBV7-3 CASSLSRGNTEAFF TGTGCCAGCAGCTTATCCAGGGGCAACACTGAAGCTTTCTTT
NA TRBJ2-7 NA TRBV28 CASGRTYYEQYF TGTGCCAGTGGACGGACCTACTACGAGCAGTACTTC
few TRBJ2-2 NA TRBV7-9 CASSSSSEENTGELFF TGTGCCAGCAGCTCTAGCTCGGAAGAGAACACCGGGGAGCTGTTTTTT
NA TRBJ2-3 NA TRBV2 CAARTRGRKGTDTQYF TGTGCCGCACGGACAAGGGGCAGGAAGGGCACAGATACGCAGTATTTT
NA TRBJ2-3 NA TRBV7-8 CASSREVSSTDTQYF TGTGCCAGCAGTAGAGAGGTGTCTAGCACAGATACGCAGTATTTT
NA TRBJ2-1 TRBD1 TRBV7-7 CASSSAGTADNEQFF TGTGCTAGCAGCTCCGCCGGGACAGCGGACAATGAGCAGTTCTTC
NA TRBJ1-1 NA TRBV5-1 CASKMGRLGMNTEAFF TGCGCCAGCAAAATGGGGCGATTGGGGATGAACACTGAAGCTTTCTTT
NA TRBJ2-3 NA TRBV20-1 CSGRITDTQYF TGCAGCGGACGGATCACAGATACGCAGTATTTT
NA TRBJ2-7 TRBD2 TRBV10-3 CAISNSGTSGRSRNEQYF TGTGCCATCAGTAATTCCGGGACTAGCGGGAGGAGTAGGAACGAGCAGTACTTC
NA TRBJ2-7 NA TRBV28 CASSLQLVFYEQYF TGTGCCAGCAGCTTACAACTAGTCTTCTACGAGCAGTACTTC
NA TRBJ2-3 TRBD2 TRBV5-4 CACVIAGAADTQYF TGTGCCTGCGTCATAGCGGGAGCCGCAGATACGCAGTATTTT
NA TRBJ2-7 NA TRBV6-5 CASSYSPDKSYEQYF TGTGCCAGCAGTTACTCTCCTGACAAATCCTACGAGCAGTACTTC
NA TRBJ2-3 NA TRBV4-3 CASSQDQVARDADTQYF TGCGCCAGCAGCCAAGATCAAGTGGCCAGGGACGCAGATACGCAGTATTTT
NA TRBJ1-5 TRBD1 TRBV5-1 CASSLDRDTQPQHF TGCGCCAGCAGCCTGGACAGGGACACCCAGCCCCAGCATTTT
NA TRBJ2-7 NA TRBV10-3 CAITPDRGTYEQYF TGTGCCATCACCCCGGACCGAGGGACCTACGAGCAGTACTTC
NA TRBJ1-2 NA TRBV28 CASSGPANYGYTF TGTGCCAGCAGCGGACCCGCTAACTATGGCTACACCTTC
NA TRBJ1-4 TRBD1 TRBV18 CASSSNLQGANEKLFF TGTGCCAGCTCTTCAAACTTACAGGGGGCGAATGAAAAACTGTTTTTT
once TRBJ1-2 NA TRBV20-1 CTPPGSYGYTF TGCACCCCCCCCGGCTCCTATGGCTACACCTTC
NA TRBJ2-1 NA TRBV6-5 CASSLLQAQGEQFF TGTGCCAGCAGCCTACTCCAGGCCCAGGGTGAGCAGTTCTTC
NA TRBJ2-7 NA TRBV9 CASSPPPGQGYEQYF TGTGCCAGCAGCCCCCCCCCGGGGCAGGGCTACGAGCAGTACTTC
NA TRBJ2-3 NA TRBV19 CASSTRDNTDTQYF TGTGCCAGTAGTACTAGGGACAACACAGATACGCAGTATTTT
NA TRBJ1-4 TRBD1 TRBV28 CASSPPGRQGKEKLFF TGTGCCAGCAGTCCCCCGGGAAGACAGGGTAAAGAAAAACTGTTTTTT
NA TRBJ2-4 TRBD2 TRBV28 CASTSGRGWVIQYF TGTGCCAGCACCTCGGGGAGGGGTTGGGTCATTCAGTACTTC
few TRBJ1-2 NA TRBV5-1 CASTTGMYGYTF TGCGCCAGCACCACAGGGATGTATGGCTACACCTTC
few TRBJ1-3 NA TRBV14 CASSQGQSRGNTIYF TGTGCCAGCAGCCAAGGACAAAGTCGTGGAAACACCATATATTTT
NA TRBJ2-7 NA TRBV7-2 CASSYEGGGNSYEQYF TGTGCCAGCAGCTATGAGGGGGGAGGAAACTCCTACGAGCAGTACTTC
NA TRBJ1-5 TRBD1 TRBV10-2 CASRGTDLYSNQPQHF TGCGCCAGCAGAGGGACAGACCTTTATAGCAATCAGCCCCAGCATTTT
NA TRBJ2-5 TRBD1 TRBV28 CASSLMPTITGGEDQETQYF TGTGCCAGCAGCCTTATGCCAACTATAACAGGGGGCGAGGACCAAGAGACCCAGTACTTC
NA TRBJ2-3 TRBD2 TRBV28 CASSLLAGGTSTDTQYF TGTGCCAGCAGTCTCCTAGCGGGGGGGACTAGCACAGATACGCAGTATTTT
NA TRBJ1-5 TRBD1 TRBV13 CASSLARQGPGGHSNQPQHF TGTGCCAGCAGCTTAGCCAGACAGGGGCCGGGCGGCCATAGCAATCAGCCCCAGCATTTT
NA TRBJ2-1 TRBD2 TRBV9 CASSVEWGGGRAPEQFF TGTGCCAGCAGCGTAGAATGGGGTGGCGGGAGGGCCCCTGAGCAGTTCTTC
NA TRBJ2-3 NA TRBV5-8 CASSLGSGDTDTQYF TGTGCCAGCAGCTTGGGTTCCGGGGACACAGATACGCAGTATTTT
NA TRBJ2-7 TRBD1 TRBV18 CASSPWTGDEGEQYF TGTGCCAGCTCACCTTGGACAGGGGATGAGGGCGAGCAGTACTTC
few TRBJ1-5 TRBD1 TRBV2 CASSRTGRDQPQHF TGTGCCAGCAGCCGGACAGGGAGAGATCAGCCCCAGCATTTT
NA TRBJ2-2 TRBD1 TRBV7-3 CASSLSSPKGAGTGELFF TGTGCCAGCAGCTTATCATCCCCGAAGGGGGCGGGCACCGGGGAGCTGTTTTTT
NA TRBJ1-5 TRBD1 TRBV6-6 CASSGQGGSGNQPQHF TGTGCCAGCAGTGGACAGGGTGGGAGTGGCAATCAGCCCCAGCATTTT
once TRBJ2-1 NA TRBV5-6 CASSFDNSYNEQFF TGTGCCAGCAGCTTCGACAACTCCTACAATGAGCAGTTCTTC
NA TRBJ1-1 NA TRBV6-6 CASSYSGAGDTEAFF TGTGCCAGCAGTTACTCCGGGGCTGGGGACACTGAAGCTTTCTTT
NA TRBJ1-5 TRBD1 TRBV14 CASSTRKDREKQPQHF TGTGCCAGCAGCACGAGGAAAGACAGGGAGAAACAGCCCCAGCATTTT
NA TRBJ2-7 NA TRBV7-2 CASSLNPSYEQYF TGTGCCAGCAGCTTGAACCCTTCCTACGAGCAGTACTTC
NA TRBJ1-5 TRBD1 TRBV7-9 CASSSPRTGKGEKDQPQHF TGTGCCAGCAGCTCCCCTCGGACAGGGAAGGGGGAAAAAGATCAGCCCCAGCATTTT
once TRBJ2-3 NA TRBV19 CASSIGSTDTQYF TGTGCCAGTAGTATTGGAAGCACAGATACGCAGTATTTT
NA TRBJ1-5 TRBD1 TRBV23-1 CASSQLPTGGGNQPQHF TGCGCCAGCAGTCAATTACCCACAGGGGGTGGCAATCAGCCCCAGCATTTT
once TRBJ2-5 TRBD1 TRBV4-2 CASSQGQGPETQYF TGTGCCAGCAGCCAGGGACAGGGACCAGAGACCCAGTACTTC
NA TRBJ1-5 NA TRBV27 CASSENRGQPQHF TGTGCCAGCAGTGAGAATCGTGGTCAGCCCCAGCATTTT
NA TRBJ2-1 NA TRBV28 CASSLPGLTYNEQFF TGTGCCAGCAGTTTACCAGGTCTCACCTACAATGAGCAGTTCTTC
NA TRBJ2-5 NA TRBV13 CASSNTDAGAGETQYF TGTGCCAGCAGCAACACCGATGCAGGGGCCGGGGAGACCCAGTACTTC
once TRBJ2-7 TRBD2 TRBV14 CASLQKGGVTEQYF TGTGCCAGCCTCCAAAAGGGAGGGGTCACAGAGCAGTACTTC
once TRBJ1-5 NA TRBV28 CASSSSGYSNQPQHF TGTGCCAGCAGTTCATCGGGTTATAGCAATCAGCCCCAGCATTTT
few TRBJ1-5 TRBD1 TRBV15 CATSREGGGQPQHF TGTGCCACCAGCAGAGAAGGGGGCGGGCAGCCCCAGCATTTT